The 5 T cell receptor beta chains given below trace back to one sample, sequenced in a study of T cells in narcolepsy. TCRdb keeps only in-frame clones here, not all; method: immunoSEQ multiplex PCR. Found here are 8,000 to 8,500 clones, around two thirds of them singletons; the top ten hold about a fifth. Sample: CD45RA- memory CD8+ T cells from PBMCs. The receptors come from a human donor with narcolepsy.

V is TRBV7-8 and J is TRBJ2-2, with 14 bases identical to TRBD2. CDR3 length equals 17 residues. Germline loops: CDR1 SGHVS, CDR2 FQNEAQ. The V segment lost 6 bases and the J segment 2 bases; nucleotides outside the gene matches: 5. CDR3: CASRLGLAGGNTGELFF. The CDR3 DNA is TGTGCCAGCAGACTAGGACTAGCGGGGGGAAACACCGGGGAGCTGTTTTTT.

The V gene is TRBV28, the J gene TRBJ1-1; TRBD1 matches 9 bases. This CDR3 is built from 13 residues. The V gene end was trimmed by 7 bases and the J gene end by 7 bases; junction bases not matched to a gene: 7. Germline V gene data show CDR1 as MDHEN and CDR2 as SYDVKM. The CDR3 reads CASINRGLNEAFF. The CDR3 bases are TGTGCCAGCATTAACAGGGGGCTAAATGAAGCTTTCTTT.

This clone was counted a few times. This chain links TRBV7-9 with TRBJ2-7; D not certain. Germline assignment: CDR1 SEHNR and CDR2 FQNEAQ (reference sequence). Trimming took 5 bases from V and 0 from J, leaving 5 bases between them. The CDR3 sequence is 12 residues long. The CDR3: CASSQSSYEQYF. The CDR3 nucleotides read TGTGCCAGCAGCCAGAGCTCCTACGAGCAGTACTTC.

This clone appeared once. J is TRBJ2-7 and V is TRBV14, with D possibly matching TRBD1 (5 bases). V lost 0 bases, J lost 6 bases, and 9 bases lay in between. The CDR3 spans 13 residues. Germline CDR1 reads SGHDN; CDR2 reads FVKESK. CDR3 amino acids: CASSQESGREQYF. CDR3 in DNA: TGTGCCAGCAGCCAAGAATCAGGGCGCGAGCAGTACTTC.

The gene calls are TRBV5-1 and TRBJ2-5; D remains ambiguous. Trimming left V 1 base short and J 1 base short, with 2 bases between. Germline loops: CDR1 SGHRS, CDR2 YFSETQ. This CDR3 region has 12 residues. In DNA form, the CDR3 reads TGCGCCAGCAGCTTGCCCCAAGAGACCCAGTACTTC. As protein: CASSLPQETQYF.